The TCR beta chain under discussion was sequenced for a study of Ad26.COV2.S vaccination and SARS-CoV-2 variants. About this clone: Antigen unknown.

V lost 1 base to trimming and J lost 1 base, with 11 bases between them. This CDR3 region has 16 residues. Germline V gene lookup returns CDR1 SGHVS and CDR2 FNYEAQ. The data were produced by immunoSEQ multiplex PCR, yet TCRdb's version contains in-frame clones alone and is incomplete. The profile shows approximately 97,000 clones, less than 85% of them singletons. The study's findings and limits: Spike-specific TCR breadth ran higher among vaccine recipients than placebo recipients. Possibly, TCR breadth and depth analyses underestimated total T cell responses. In vaccinated individuals, spike-specific CD8+ and CD4+ T cell responses reportedly displayed substantial breadth.

Sequenced here: peripheral blood, sampled after recovery from COVID-19. The receptor was isolated from a human donor who had recovered from COVID-19. V usage is TRBV7-6 and J usage is TRBJ2-1, with D possibly being TRBD1 or TRBD2 (5 bases each). Here the CDR3 reads CASSLVEGRSYNEQFF. CDR3 in DNA: TGTGCCAGCAGCTTAGTAGAGGGGCGATCCTACAATGAGCAGTTCTTC.